Shown below are 29 T cell receptor beta chains from a single sample sequenced in a study of blood T cell repertoires in COVID-19. Data came from immunoSEQ multiplex PCR; TCRdb stores just in-frame clones and leaves some out. The data hold about 350,000 clones, with roughly 89% observed a single time. Sequencing was performed on peripheral blood. The receptor set was obtained from a woman younger than 30 who had recovered from COVID-19.

V gene TRBV4-1 combines with J gene TRBJ1-2; 8 nucleotides match TRBD1. CDR1 is MGHRA, CDR2 YSYEKL, per germline. Unmatched junction bases numbered 5, after V lost 1 base and J lost 1 base. The CDR3 is 16 residues long. The CDR3 DNA sequence: TGCGCCAGCAGCCAAGGACAGGGGCAATTTAACTATGGCTACACCTTC. Its translation is CASSQGQGQFNYGYTF.

Only one count was recorded for this clone. V and J are TRBV7-9 and TRBJ2-2; D not certain. With 5 bases removed from V and 4 bases from J, the gap between germline ends came to 17 bases. Germline V gives CDR1 SEHNR, CDR2 FQNEAQ (reference sequence). The length of the CDR3 is 16 residues. The CDR3 region has the DNA TGTGCCAGCAGCCCACCCGCGAGGTTAGGCACCGGGGAGCTGTTTTTT. This gives the protein CASSPPARLGTGELFF.

This clone was observed once. The chain carries TRBV4-1 and TRBJ1-2; D remains unclear. Trimming removed 8 bases from V and 0 bases from J, with 16 bases in between. The V gene's germline CDR1 is MGHRA and CDR2 YSYEKL. The CDR3 is made up of 15 amino acids. This chain's CDR3 is CASGYRRGSNYGYTF. CDR3 coding DNA: TGCGCCAGCGGTTATCGGCGGGGTTCTAACTATGGCTACACCTTC.

This clone was recorded once. Here the CDR3 reads CASSDRGRMGETQYF. The CDR3 DNA reads as TGTGCCAGCAGTGACCGCGGGAGGATGGGGGAGACCCAGTACTTC. The chain links TRBV5-5 to TRBJ2-5; TRBD2 aligns across 8 bases. The CDR3 runs to 15 residues. Per the germline V gene, CDR1 is SGHKS and CDR2 is YYEKEE (reference sequence). The V and J ends lost 5 bases and 5 bases, in that order; junction bases with no gene match: 11. The whole variable domain, remainder taken from reference TRBV5-5 and TRBJ2-5, is DAGVTQSPTHLIKTRGQQVTLRCSPISGHKSVSWYQQVLGQGPQFIFQYYEKEERGRGNFPDRFSARQFPNYSSELNVNALLLGDSALYLCASSDRGRMGETQYFGPGTRLLVL.

The rearrangement joins TRBV7-9 to TRBJ2-1; 8 bases agree with TRBD2. Per the germline V gene, CDR1 is SEHNR and CDR2 is FQNEAQ (reference sequence). The CDR3 totals 17 residues. The J segment lost 4 bases and the V segment lost 6 bases, leaving 14 bases of the junction unmatched. DNA of the CDR3: TGTGCCAGCAGATCACATCCCACTAGCGGAAATTACAATGAGCAGTTCTTC. Amino acid sequence: CASRSHPTSGNYNEQFF.

J is TRBJ1-5 and V is TRBV15, with D possibly being TRBD1 (6 bases). The CDR3 consists of 17 residues. Trimming shortened V by 2 bases and J by 2 bases, and 16 bases separated the two germline ends. Germline CDR1 is LNHNV and CDR2 is YYDKDF (reference sequence). DNA for the CDR3: TGTGCCACCAGCAGAACCACAGGGTTGGGCGGCAATCAGCCCCAGCATTTT. Translated, it gives CATSRTTGLGGNQPQHF.

The genes are TRBV3-1 (or the pseudogene TRBV3-2) and TRBJ2-5; 14 bases match TRBD2. The CDR3 totals 19 residues. The germline gives CDR1 LGHDT, CDR2 YNNKEL (reference sequence). Unmatched junction bases numbered 8, after V lost 1 base and J lost 1 base. The CDR3 bases are TGTGCCAGCAGCCAAGGGAGGCGGACTAGCGGGAGGTTCCAAGAGACCCAGTACTTC. This sequence encodes CASSQGRRTSGRFQETQYF.

The chain couples TRBV27 to TRBJ1-2, with D possibly matching TRBD1 (6 bases). Germline lookup yields CDR1 MNHEY and CDR2 SMNVEV (reference sequence). The CDR3 runs to 14 residues. Trimming removed 5 bases from V and 8 bases from J, with 18 bases in between. The CDR3 sequence: CASSAGVPTRGYTF. The CDR3 bases are TGTGCCAGCAGTGCAGGGGTGCCAACTAGAGGCTACACCTTC.

The J gene is TRBJ2-3, the V gene TRBV7-2; 15 nucleotides agree with TRBD2. CDR1 and CDR2 from the germline V gene are SGHTA and FQGNSA. The CDR3 totals 19 residues. The trim removed 6 bases at V and 1 base at J, leaving 11 bases unmatched. CDR3 bases: TGTGCCAGCAGTGAAAGGGGGACTAGCGGGAGGTTACGCACAGATACGCAGTATTTT. Translated, it gives CASSERGTSGRLRTDTQYF. The whole variable domain, filled in from reference TRBV7-2 and TRBJ2-3, reads GAGVSQSPSNKVTEKGKDVELRCDPISGHTALYWYRQSLGQGLEFLIYFQGNSAPDKSGLPSDRFSAERTGGSVSTLTIQRTQQEDSAVYLCASSERGTSGRLRTDTQYFGPGTRLTVL.

The chain links TRBV10-3 to TRBJ1-1; TRBD1 might be the D (6 bases). This CDR3 is 13 amino acids long. V was trimmed by 10 bases and J by 1 base, leaving 13 bases between them. Germline CDR1 reads ENHRY; CDR2 reads SYGVKD. This CDR3 reads CATQPRGNTEAFF. The CDR3 nucleotides are TGTGCCACCCAACCCAGGGGGAACACTGAAGCTTTCTTT.

J is TRBJ1-1 and V is TRBV19, with D unclear. The V end was cut by 1 base, the J end by 0 bases, with 9 bases between. Germline V gives CDR1 LNHDA, CDR2 SQIVND (reference sequence). This CDR3 spans 15 amino acids. The CDR3 DNA sequence: TGTGCCAGTAGTATAGGGCAGCGCATGAACACTGAAGCTTTCTTT. This gives the protein CASSIGQRMNTEAFF.

V and J are TRBV4-3 and TRBJ1-2, with D unclear. The CDR3 has 15 residues. V lost 1 base and J 4 bases, leaving 13 bases between the germline ends. The germline V gene encodes CDR1 LGHNA and CDR2 YSLEER. CDR3: CASSQASGFIYGYTF. The CDR3 DNA sequence: TGCGCCAGCAGCCAAGCGAGCGGGTTCATCTATGGCTACACCTTC.

This clone was seen a single time. The rearrangement links TRBV5-1 to TRBJ1-6, with D possibly TRBD1 on 6 matching bases. Germline CDR1 SGHRS, CDR2 YFSETQ. The CDR3 sequence is 13 residues long. Trimming took 7 bases from V and 8 from J, leaving 13 bases between them. The chain's CDR3 is CASQRDNDSPLHF. CDR3 in DNA: TGCGCCAGCCAACGGGACAATGATTCACCCCTCCACTTT. The full variable domain, with the rest looked up from reference TRBV5-1 and TRBJ1-6, is KAGVTQTPRYLIKTRGQQVTLSCSPISGHRSVSWYQQTPGQGLQFLFEYFSETQRNKGNFPGRFSGRQFSNSRSEMNVSTLELGDSALYLCASQRDNDSPLHFGNGTRLTVT.

The V call is TRBV6-5, the J call TRBJ2-1; TRBD2 matches at 8 bases. Germline V gives CDR1 MNHEY, CDR2 SVGAGI. The CDR3 consists of 14 residues. J lost 9 bases, V lost 2 bases, and 6 bases had no gene match. The CDR3 loop is CASSYVGRAPEQFF. Here the CDR3 DNA reads TGTGCCAGCAGTTACGTCGGGAGGGCCCCTGAGCAGTTCTTC.

The genes are TRBV7-2 and TRBJ2-1; the D gene is possibly TRBD2 (6 bases). Germline V gives CDR1 SGHTA, CDR2 FQGNSA. Trimming shortened V by 5 bases and J by 5 bases, and 16 bases separated the two germline ends. CDR3 length: 15 amino acids. The CDR3 loop reads CASSPVQRVNNEQFF. CDR3 coding DNA: TGTGCCAGCAGCCCGGTCCAGCGGGTGAACAATGAGCAGTTCTTC.

The chain combines TRBV3-1 (or the pseudogene TRBV3-2) with TRBJ1-1; 9 bases align to TRBD1. J was trimmed by 7 bases and V by 1 base; bases with no gene match: 4. CDR1 and CDR2 (germline): LGHDT, YNNKEL (reference sequence). This CDR3 is 14 amino acids long. CDR3 loop: CASSQGQGVFEAFF. CDR3 DNA: TGTGCCAGCAGCCAAGGACAGGGGGTGTTTGAAGCTTTCTTT.

The chain has TRBV30 and TRBJ2-5; TRBD2 matches 8 bases. The CDR3 contains 18 residues. V lost 0 bases to trimming and J lost 0 bases; unmatched junction nucleotides: 12. CDR1 and CDR2 from the germline V gene are GTSNPN and SVGIG (reference sequence). The CDR3 is CAWSVLSGGRDYQETQYF. Here the CDR3 DNA reads TGTGCCTGGAGTGTACTTTCGGGGGGGCGGGACTACCAAGAGACCCAGTACTTC.

The CDR3 coding sequence is TGTGCCAGTCAGCGCCGGGACAGGGATTACCCAGCTTTCTTT. Its protein is CASQRRDRDYPAFF. The rearrangement links TRBV19 to TRBJ1-1, with 9 positions matching TRBD1. CDR3 length: 14 amino acids. The ends lost 8 bases at V and 10 bases at J; junction bases unmatched: 14. CDR1 and CDR2 (germline): LNHDA, SQIVND (reference sequence).

At least ten counts were recorded for this clone. The V gene is TRBV6-1, the J gene TRBJ2-7, with TRBD1 matching 9 bases. The V gene end was trimmed by 0 bases and the J gene end by 3 bases; junction bases not matched to a gene: 3. Per the germline V gene, CDR1 is MNHNS and CDR2 is SASEGT. The CDR3 loop spans 15 amino acids. CDR3 sequence (DNA): TGTGCCAGCAGTGAAGCAGAGACAGGGGGCTACGAGCAGTACGTC. As protein: CASSEAETGGYEQYV.

The rearrangement joins TRBV18 to TRBJ2-1, with D possibly TRBD2 on 5 matching bases. Germline V CDR1 and CDR2: KGHSH, LQKENI. CDR3 length equals 14 residues. With 3 bases removed from V and 5 bases from J, the gap between germline ends came to 11 bases. The CDR3 region has the DNA TGTGCCAGCTCACCGATGCGGGTGGACAATGAGCAGTTCTTC. It specifies CASSPMRVDNEQFF.

The rearrangement uses TRBV7-9 and TRBJ2-2; tentatively, D is TRBD2 (6 bases). This CDR3 comprises 13 residues. Between the trimmed V and J ends, which lost 3 bases and 4 bases, there was a span of 6 bases. Germline CDR1 and CDR2: SEHNR and FQNEAQ (reference sequence). CDR3 in amino acids: CASSLGGTGELFF. The CDR3, as DNA: TGTGCCAGCAGCTTGGGGGGCACCGGGGAGCTGTTTTTT.

V is TRBV5-4 and J is TRBJ1-1; 9 bases map to TRBD1. V was pared by 4 bases and J by 0 bases, with 7 bases of the junction left unmatched. Germline-derived CDR1 and CDR2 are SGHNT and YYREEE (reference sequence). The CDR3 spans 16 residues. The CDR3 DNA is TGTGCCAGCAGCCCCGGACAGGGGCACATGAACACTGAAGCTTTCTTT. Translating gives CASSPGQGHMNTEAFF.

The chain is built from TRBV30 and TRBJ2-7; D unresolved. V lost 1 base, J lost 2 bases, and 9 bases lay in between. Germline assignment: CDR1 GTSNPN and CDR2 SVGIG (reference sequence). The length of the CDR3 is 13 residues. CDR3 amino acids: CAWSGVRPYEQYV. CDR3 in DNA: TGTGCCTGGAGTGGGGTCAGGCCCTACGAGCAGTACGTC.

The chain employs TRBV18 and TRBJ1-1, with D maybe TRBD1 (5 bases). Per germline, CDR1 KGHSH and CDR2 LQKENI. The ends were cut back, 1 base at V and 3 bases at J, with 9 bases in the middle. The CDR3 length is 14 residues. DNA of the CDR3: TGTGCCAGCTCACCACGGGGCAGAGACACTGAAGCTTTCTTT. It yields the protein CASSPRGRDTEAFF.

The chain has TRBV19 and TRBJ1-1; no firm D call. V was clipped by 2 bases and J by 1 base, with 11 bases between them. In germline, CDR1 is LNHDA, CDR2 SQIVND (reference sequence). The CDR3 contains 15 residues. The chain's CDR3 is CASSIQVRRNTEAFF. CDR3 nucleotide sequence: TGTGCCAGTAGTATACAAGTACGGAGGAACACTGAAGCTTTCTTT.

The CDR3 region is CASSSILTYEQYV. The CDR3 DNA reads as TGTGCCAGCAGTTCGATACTAACCTACGAGCAGTACGTC. The chain employs TRBV12-3 or TRBV12-4 and TRBJ2-7; no firm D call. This CDR3 contains 13 residues. Trimming shortened V by 4 bases and J by 2 bases, and 9 bases separated the two germline ends.

The V call is TRBV9, the J call TRBJ1-2; D may be TRBD1 (5 bases). Germline values: CDR1 SGDLS, CDR2 YYNGEE. This CDR3 contains 14 residues. Trimming pared 2 bases from V and 7 bases from J, leaving 15 bases between. The CDR3 protein is CASSVRGGKGGYTF. CDR3 DNA sequence: TGTGCCAGCAGCGTGCGGGGGGGTAAAGGTGGCTACACCTTC.

The chain joins TRBV5-4 to TRBJ2-3, with 8 bases aligning to TRBD1. Germline lookup yields CDR1 SGHNT and CDR2 YYREEE (reference sequence). The junction had 6 bases not matched to a gene; V was cut back by 1 base and J by 5 bases. This CDR3 contains 15 residues. The CDR3 DNA reads as TGTGCCAGCAGCTTGAGGCAGGGGGCCCGAGATACGCAGTATTTT. Encoded protein: CASSLRQGARDTQYF.

Only one count was recorded for this clone. The J gene is TRBJ2-7, the V gene TRBV2; tentatively, D is TRBD1 (7 bases). The CDR3 is 14 residues long. Per the germline V gene, CDR1 is SNHLY and CDR2 is FYNNEI. The V end lost 5 bases, the J end lost 2 bases, and 13 bases lay between the germline ends. This chain's CDR3 is CASSTGEVPYEQYV. The CDR3 DNA is TGTGCCAGCAGTACAGGGGAGGTCCCCTACGAGCAGTACGTC.